This entry features one TCR beta chain sequence. This record belongs to a study of cytomegalovirus exposure and HLA in healthy donors. The PCR contained 60 Vbeta and 13 Jbeta primers. The repertoire was sequenced with immunoSEQ multiplex PCR; TCRdb's copy has only in-frame clones and lacks some. Of 150,000 to 200,000 clones listed, roughly 90% are singletons. V lost 3 bases to trimming and J lost 5 bases; unmatched junction nucleotides: 8. This CDR3 is 15 amino acids long. Germline-derived CDR1 and CDR2 are SGHRS and YFSETQ. The specimen was PBMCs. This TCR came from a woman aged 18-29 years in good health and CMV-seronegative. The chain uses TRBV5-1 and TRBJ2-1, with 7 bases lining up with TRBD1. CDR3 region: CASSSEGAEDNEQFF. The CDR3 nucleotides are TGCGCCAGCAGCTCCGAGGGGGCAGAGGACAATGAGCAGTTCTTC. The full variable domain, completed using reference TRBV5-1 and TRBJ2-1, is KAGVTQTPRYLIKTRGQQVTLSCSPISGHRSVSWYQQTPGQGLQFLFEYFSETQRNKGNFPGRFSGRQFSNSRSEMNVSTLELGDSALYLCASSSEGAEDNEQFFGPGTRLTVL.